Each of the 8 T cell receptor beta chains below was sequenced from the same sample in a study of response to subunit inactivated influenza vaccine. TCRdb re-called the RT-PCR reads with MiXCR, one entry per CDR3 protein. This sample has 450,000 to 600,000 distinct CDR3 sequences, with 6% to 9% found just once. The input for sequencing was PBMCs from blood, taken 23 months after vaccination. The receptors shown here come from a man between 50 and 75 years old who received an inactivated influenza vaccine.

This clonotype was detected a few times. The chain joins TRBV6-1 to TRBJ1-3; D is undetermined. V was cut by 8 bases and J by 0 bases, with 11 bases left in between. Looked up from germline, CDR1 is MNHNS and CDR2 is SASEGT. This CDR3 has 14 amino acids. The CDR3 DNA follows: TGTGCCAGCCGCCCAACATTCTCTGGAAACACCATATATTTT. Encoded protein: CASRPTFSGNTIYF.

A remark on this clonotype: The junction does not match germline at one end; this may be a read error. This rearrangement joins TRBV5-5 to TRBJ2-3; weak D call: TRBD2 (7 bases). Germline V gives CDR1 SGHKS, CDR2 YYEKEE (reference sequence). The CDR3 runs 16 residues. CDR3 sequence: CASSLGWGGATDTQNF. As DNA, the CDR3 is TGTGCCAGCAGCTTGGGTTGGGGGGGGGCGACGGATACGCAGAATTTT.

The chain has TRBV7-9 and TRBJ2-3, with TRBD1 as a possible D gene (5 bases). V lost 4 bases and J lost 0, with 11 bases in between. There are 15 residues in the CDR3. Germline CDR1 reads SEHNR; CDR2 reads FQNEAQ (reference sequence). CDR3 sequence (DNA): TGTGCCAGCAGCTCGACAGCGACTAGCACAGATACGCAGTATTTT. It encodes CASSSTATSTDTQYF.

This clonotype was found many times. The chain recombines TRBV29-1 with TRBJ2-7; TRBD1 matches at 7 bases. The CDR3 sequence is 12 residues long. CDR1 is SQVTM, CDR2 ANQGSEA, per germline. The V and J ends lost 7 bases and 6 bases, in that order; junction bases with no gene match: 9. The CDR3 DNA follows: TGCAGCGCAAAAGATACAGGGGTCGAGCAGTACTTC. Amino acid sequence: CSAKDTGVEQYF.

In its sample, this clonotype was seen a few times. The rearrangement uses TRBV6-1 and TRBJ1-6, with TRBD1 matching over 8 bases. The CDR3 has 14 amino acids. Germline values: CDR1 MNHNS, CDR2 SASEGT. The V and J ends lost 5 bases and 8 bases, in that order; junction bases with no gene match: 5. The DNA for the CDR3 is TGTGCCAGCAGTCAAGGACAGGGAGATTCACCCCTCCACTTT. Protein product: CASSQGQGDSPLHF.

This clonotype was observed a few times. The DNA for the CDR3 is TGCAGTGCTAGAGGCCTCGGAGTTAGCAATCAGCCCCAGCATTTT. This codes for CSARGLGVSNQPQHF. This rearrangement joins TRBV20-1 to TRBJ1-5; no firm D call. The ends were cut back, 1 base at V and 0 bases at J, with 10 bases in the middle. The CDR3 length is 15 residues. Germline V gene sequence: CDR1 DFQATT, CDR2 SNEGSKA (reference sequence).

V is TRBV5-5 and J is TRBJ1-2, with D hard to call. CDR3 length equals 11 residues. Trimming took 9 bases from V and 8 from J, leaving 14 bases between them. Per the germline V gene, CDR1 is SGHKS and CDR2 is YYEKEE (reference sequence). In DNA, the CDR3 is TGTGCCATGGGCCCTGGGGTAGGCTACACCTTC. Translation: CAMGPGVGYTF.

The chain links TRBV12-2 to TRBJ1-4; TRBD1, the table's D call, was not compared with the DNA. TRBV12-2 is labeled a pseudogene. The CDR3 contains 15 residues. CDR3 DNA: TGTGCAAGTCCCCTTCTCAGGGACAGTTATGAAAAACTGTTTTTT. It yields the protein CASPLLRDSYEKLFF.